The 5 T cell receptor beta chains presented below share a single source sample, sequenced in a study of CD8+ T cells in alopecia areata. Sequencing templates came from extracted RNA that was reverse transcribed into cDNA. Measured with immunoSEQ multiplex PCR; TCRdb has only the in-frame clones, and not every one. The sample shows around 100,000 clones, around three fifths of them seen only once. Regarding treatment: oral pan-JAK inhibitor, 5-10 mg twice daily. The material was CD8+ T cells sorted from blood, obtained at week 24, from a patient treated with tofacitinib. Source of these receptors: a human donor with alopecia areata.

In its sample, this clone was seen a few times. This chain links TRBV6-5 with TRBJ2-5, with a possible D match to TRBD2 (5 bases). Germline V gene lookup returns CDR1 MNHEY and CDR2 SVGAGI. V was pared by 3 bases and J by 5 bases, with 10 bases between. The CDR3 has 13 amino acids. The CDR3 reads CASSYSSWETQYF. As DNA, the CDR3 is TGTGCCAGCAGTTATTCTAGCTGGGAGACCCAGTACTTC.

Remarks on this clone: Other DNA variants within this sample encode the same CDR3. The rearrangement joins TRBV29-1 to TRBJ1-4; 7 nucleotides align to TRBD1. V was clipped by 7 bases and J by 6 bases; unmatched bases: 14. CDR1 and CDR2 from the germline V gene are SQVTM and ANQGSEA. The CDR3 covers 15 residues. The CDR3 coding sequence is TGCAGCGAGGTCCCGGGACAGTCTCGGGATGAAAAACTGTTTTTT. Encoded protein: CSEVPGQSRDEKLFF.

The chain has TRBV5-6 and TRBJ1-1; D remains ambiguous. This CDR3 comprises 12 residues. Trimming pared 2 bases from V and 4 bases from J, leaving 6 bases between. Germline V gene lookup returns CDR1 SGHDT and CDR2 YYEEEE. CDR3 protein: CASSFLSTEAFF. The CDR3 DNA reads TGTGCCAGCAGCTTTTTATCCACTGAAGCTTTCTTT.

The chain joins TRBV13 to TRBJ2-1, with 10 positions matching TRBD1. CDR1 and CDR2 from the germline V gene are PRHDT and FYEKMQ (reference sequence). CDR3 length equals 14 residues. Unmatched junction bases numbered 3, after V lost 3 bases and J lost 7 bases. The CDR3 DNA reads TGTGCCAGCAGCTTTGGGACAGGGGTTAATGAGCAGTTCTTC. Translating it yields CASSFGTGVNEQFF. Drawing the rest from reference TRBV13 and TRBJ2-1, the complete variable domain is AAGVIQSPRHLIKEKRETATLKCYPIPRHDTVYWYQQGPGQDPQFLISFYEKMQSDKGSIPDRFSAQQFSDYHSELNMSSLELGDSALYFCASSFGTGVNEQFFGPGTRLTVL.

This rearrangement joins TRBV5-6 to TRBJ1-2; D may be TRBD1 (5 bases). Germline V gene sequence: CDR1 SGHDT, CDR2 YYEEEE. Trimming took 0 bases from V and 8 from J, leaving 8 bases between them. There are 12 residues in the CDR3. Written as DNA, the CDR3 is TGTGCCAGCAGCTTGGGGAGGGACGGCTACACCTTC. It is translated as CASSLGRDGYTF.